This T cell receptor (beta chain) originates from a study of beta chain features in type 1 diabetes. For the study at large: The study found patients and healthy donors alike in age, gender and cell yields. Study outcomes and limitations: cDNA-based sequencing might over-represent cells highly expressing TCR. Across patients, naive, central memory and Treg TCRB repertoires exhibited apparently greater similarity than was observed across healthy donors.

Germline-derived CDR1 and CDR2 are SGHNT and YYREEE (reference sequence). V lost 4 bases, J lost 5 bases, and 16 bases lay in between. The CDR3 contains 15 residues. Reverse transcription of all isolated RNA meant that expressed TCRB transcripts were sequenced. Assay used: immunoSEQ multiplex PCR; TCRdb lists only in-frame clones, some missing. The sample contains about 900,000 clones, about 17% of which appear only once. In its sample, this clone was seen a few times. Its antigen remains unknown. The source is a woman aged 18 to 35 in good health. The chain employs TRBV5-4 and TRBJ2-1, with D perhaps assigned TRBD1 or TRBD2 (5 bases each). Sequenced input: naive CD4+ T cells from blood. CDR3 nucleotides: TGTGCCAGCAGCCCGACCAGTAGGGACGACAATGAGCAGTTCTTC. Its translation: CASSPTSRDDNEQFF. Looking up the rest from reference TRBV5-4 and TRBJ2-1 gives the full variable domain: ETGVTQSPTHLIKTRGQQVTLRCSSQSGHNTVSWYQQALGQGPQFIFQYYREEENGRGNFPPRFSGLQFPNYSSELNVNALELDDSALYLCASSPTSRDDNEQFFGPGTRLTVL.